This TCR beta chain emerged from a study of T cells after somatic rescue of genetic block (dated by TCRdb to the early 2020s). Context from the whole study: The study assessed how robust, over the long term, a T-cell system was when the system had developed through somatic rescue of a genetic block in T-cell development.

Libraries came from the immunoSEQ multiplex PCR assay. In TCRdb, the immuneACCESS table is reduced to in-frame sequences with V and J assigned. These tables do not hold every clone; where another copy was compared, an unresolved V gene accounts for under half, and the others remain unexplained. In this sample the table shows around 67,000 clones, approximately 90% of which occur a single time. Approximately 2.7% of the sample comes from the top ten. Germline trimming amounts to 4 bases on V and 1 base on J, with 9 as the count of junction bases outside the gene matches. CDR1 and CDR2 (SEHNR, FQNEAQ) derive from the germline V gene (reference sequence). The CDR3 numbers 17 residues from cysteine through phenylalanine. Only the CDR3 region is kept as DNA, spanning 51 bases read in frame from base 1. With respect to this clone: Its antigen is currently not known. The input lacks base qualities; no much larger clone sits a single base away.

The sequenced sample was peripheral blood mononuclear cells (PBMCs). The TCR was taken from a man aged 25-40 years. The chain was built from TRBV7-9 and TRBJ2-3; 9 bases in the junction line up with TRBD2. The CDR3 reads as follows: CASSSSVAGEGTDTQYF. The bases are TGTGCCAGCAGCTCGAGCGTAGCGGGGGAAGGCACAGATACGCAGTATTTT.